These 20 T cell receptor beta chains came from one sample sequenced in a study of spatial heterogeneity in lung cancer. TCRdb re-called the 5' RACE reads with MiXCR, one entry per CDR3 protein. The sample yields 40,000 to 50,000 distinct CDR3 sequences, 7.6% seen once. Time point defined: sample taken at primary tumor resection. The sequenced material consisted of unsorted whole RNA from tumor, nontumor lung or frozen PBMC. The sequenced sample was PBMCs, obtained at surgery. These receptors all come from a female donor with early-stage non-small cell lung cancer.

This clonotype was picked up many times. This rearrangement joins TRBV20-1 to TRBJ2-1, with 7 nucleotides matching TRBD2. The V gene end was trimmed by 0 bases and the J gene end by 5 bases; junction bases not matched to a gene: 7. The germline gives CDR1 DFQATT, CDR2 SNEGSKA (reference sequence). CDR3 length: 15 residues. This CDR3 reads CSARDGRGPNNEQFF. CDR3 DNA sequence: TGCAGTGCTAGAGATGGGAGGGGACCAAACAATGAGCAGTTCTTC.

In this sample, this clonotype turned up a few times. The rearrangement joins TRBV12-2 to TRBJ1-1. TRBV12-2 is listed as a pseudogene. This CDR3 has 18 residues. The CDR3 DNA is TGTGCAAGTCGCTTAGCGCGGGTGAGGGGCCCCATGAACACTGAAGCTTTCTTT. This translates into CASRLARVRGPMNTEAFF.

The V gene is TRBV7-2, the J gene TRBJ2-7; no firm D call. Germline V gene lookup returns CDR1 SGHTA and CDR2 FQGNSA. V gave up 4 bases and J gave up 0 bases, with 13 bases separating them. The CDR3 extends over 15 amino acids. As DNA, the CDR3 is TGTGCCAGCAGCTCCAGGACGGTGACCTCCTACGAGCAGTACTTC. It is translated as CASSSRTVTSYEQYF. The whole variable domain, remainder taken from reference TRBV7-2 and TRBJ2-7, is GAGVSQSPSNKVTEKGKDVELRCDPISGHTALYWYRQSLGQGLEFLIYFQGNSAPDKSGLPSDRFSAERTGGSVSTLTIQRTQQEDSAVYLCASSSRTVTSYEQYFGPGTRLTVT.

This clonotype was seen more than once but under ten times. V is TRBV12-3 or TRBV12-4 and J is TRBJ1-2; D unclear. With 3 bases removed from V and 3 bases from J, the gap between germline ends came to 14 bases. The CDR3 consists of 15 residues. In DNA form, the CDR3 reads TGTGCCAGCAGTTTGGTTGGACCGAGCTACTATGGCTACACCTTC. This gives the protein CASSLVGPSYYGYTF.

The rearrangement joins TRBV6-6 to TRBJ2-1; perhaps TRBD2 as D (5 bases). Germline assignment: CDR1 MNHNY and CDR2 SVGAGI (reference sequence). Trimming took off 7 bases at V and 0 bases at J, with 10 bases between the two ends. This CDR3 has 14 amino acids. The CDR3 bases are TGTGCCAGCACCCCGGGAAGCTCCTACAATGAGCAGTTCTTC. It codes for CASTPGSSYNEQFF.

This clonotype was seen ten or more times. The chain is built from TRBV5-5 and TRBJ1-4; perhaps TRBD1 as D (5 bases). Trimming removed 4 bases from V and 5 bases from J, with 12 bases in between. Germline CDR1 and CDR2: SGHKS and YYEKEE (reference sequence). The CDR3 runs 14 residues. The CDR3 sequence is CASSPTGHNEKLFF. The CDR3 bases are TGTGCCAGCAGCCCCACAGGACACAATGAAAAACTGTTTTTT.

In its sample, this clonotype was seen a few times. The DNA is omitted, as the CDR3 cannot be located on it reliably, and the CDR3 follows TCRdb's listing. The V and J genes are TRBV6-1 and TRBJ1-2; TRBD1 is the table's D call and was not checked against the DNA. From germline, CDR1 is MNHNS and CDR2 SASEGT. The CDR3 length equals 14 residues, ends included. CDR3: CASSEEVVAGGSAF.

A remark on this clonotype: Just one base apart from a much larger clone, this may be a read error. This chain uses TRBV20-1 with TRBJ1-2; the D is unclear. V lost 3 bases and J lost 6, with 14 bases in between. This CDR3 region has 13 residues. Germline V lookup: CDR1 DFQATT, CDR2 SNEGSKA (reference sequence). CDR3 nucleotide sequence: TGCAGTGCTAGTAGAGGGAGCCTAAATGGCTACACCTTC. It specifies CSASRGSLNGYTF.

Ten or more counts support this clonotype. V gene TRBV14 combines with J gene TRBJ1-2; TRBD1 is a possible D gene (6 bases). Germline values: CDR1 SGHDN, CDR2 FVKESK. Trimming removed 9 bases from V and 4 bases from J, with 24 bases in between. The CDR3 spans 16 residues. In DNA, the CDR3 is TGTGCCAGAACCAAAGTAGGGGGACGGAGGTCCTATGGCTACACCTTC. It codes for CARTKVGGRRSYGYTF.

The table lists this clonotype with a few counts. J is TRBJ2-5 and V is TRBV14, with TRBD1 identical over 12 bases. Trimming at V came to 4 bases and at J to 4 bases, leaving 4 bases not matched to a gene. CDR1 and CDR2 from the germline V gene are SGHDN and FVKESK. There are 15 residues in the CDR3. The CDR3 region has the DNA TGTGCCAGCAGCCGGGACAGGGGGCGCCGAGAGACCCAGTACTTC. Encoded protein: CASSRDRGRRETQYF.

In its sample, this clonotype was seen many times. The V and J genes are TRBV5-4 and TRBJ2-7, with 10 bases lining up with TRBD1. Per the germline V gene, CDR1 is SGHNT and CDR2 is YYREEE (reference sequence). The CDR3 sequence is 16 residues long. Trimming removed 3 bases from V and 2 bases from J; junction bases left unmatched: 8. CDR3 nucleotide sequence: TGTGCCAGCAGCTATAGGACAGGGGGTCCCACCTACGAGCAGTACTTC. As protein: CASSYRTGGPTYEQYF.

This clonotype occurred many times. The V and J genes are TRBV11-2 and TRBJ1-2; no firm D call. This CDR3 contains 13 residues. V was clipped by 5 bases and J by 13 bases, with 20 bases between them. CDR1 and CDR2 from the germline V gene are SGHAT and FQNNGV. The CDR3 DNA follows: TGTGCCAGCAGCCCGTCGAGGGCCCCGGCCGGCACCTTC. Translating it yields CASSPSRAPAGTF.

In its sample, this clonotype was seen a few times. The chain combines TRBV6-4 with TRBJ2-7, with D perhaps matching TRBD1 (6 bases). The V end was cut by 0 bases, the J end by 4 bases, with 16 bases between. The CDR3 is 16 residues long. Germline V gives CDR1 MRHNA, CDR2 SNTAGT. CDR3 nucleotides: TGTGCCAGCAGTGACTCAGGCAGGGGAGAGGAATACGAGCAGTACTTC. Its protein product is CASSDSGRGEEYEQYF.

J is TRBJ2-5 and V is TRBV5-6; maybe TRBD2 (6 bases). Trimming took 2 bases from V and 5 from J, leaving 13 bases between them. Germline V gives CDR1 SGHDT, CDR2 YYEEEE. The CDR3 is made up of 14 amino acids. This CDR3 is CASSFIGGMETQYF. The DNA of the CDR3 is TGTGCCAGCAGCTTCATAGGCGGGATGGAGACCCAGTACTTC. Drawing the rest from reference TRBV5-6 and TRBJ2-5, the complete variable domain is DAGVTQSPTHLIKTRGQQVTLRCSPKSGHDTVSWYQQALGQGPQFIFQYYEEEERQRGNFPDRFSGHQFPNYSSELNVNALLLGDSALYLCASSFIGGMETQYFGPGTRLLVL.

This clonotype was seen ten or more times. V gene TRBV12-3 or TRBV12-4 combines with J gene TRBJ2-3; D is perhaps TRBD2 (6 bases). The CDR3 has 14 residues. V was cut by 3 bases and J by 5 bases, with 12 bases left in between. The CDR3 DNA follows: TGTGCCAGCAGTTTGGGCGGGGTAGAAGATACGCAGTATTTT. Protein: CASSLGGVEDTQYF.

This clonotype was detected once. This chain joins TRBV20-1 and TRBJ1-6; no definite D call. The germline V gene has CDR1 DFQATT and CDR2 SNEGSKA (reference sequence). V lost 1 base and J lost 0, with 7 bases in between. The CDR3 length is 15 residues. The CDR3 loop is CSARAASSYNSPLHF. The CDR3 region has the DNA TGCAGTGCTAGAGCCGCCAGCTCCTATAATTCACCCCTCCACTTT.

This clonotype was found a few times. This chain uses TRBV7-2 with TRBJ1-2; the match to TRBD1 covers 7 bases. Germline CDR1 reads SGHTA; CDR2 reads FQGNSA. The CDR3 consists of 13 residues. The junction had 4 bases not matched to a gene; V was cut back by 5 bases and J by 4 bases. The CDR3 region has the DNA TGTGCCAGCAGCGCTGGGACAGTCTATGGCTACACCTTC. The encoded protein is CASSAGTVYGYTF.

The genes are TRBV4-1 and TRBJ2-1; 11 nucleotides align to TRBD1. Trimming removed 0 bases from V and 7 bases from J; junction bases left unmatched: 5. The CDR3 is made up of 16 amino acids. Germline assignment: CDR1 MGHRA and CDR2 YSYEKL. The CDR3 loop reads CASSQERTGGWNEQFF. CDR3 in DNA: TGCGCCAGCAGCCAAGAAAGGACAGGGGGCTGGAATGAGCAGTTCTTC.

Written as DNA, the CDR3 is TGCGCCAGCAGCCAAGAGGACAGCACGACCTACGAGCAGTACTTC. It is translated as CASSQEDSTTYEQYF. The chain couples TRBV4-3 to TRBJ2-7, with D possibly matching TRBD1 (6 bases). In germline, CDR1 is LGHNA, CDR2 YSLEER. Trimming cost V 0 bases and J 2 bases, with 11 bases left between them. The CDR3 runs to 15 residues.

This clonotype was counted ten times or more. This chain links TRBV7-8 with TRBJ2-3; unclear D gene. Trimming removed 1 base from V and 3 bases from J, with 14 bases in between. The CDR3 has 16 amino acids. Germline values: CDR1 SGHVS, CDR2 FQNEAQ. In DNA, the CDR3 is TGTGCCAGCAGCTTAGATCGAGCTTCCAGGACAGATACGCAGTATTTT. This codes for CASSLDRASRTDTQYF.